A single TCR beta chain is shown here with its context. The record originates from a study of blood T cell repertoires in COVID-19. Study context: Acute and convalescent COVID-19 samples came from the United States, Italy and Spain. Sources were T cells, B-cell-depleted T cells, or PBMCs; the material itself was cDNA or gDNA.

Per the original data handling: Amplified reference gene primers provided the basis for estimating nucleated cell counts. The table came from immunoSEQ multiplex PCR; TCRdb's copy has only in-frame clones and leaves some out. The V and J calls and the clone size are those of that table, but D and trimming were determined from the DNA. The sample shows some 65,000 clones, 65% to 90% of them seen only once. The receptor was derived from an older man with acute or convalescent COVID-19. The sample comprised peripheral blood.

This CDR3 is CASSPGSSIAFF. The DNA of the CDR3 is TGTGCCAGCTCCCCGGGGTCGTCAATCGCTTTCTTT. The gene calls are TRBV18 and TRBJ1-1; no clear D. CDR1 and CDR2 from the germline V gene are KGHSH and LQKENI. The CDR3 is 12 amino acids. Trimming removed 6 bases at V and 11 bases at J, with 16 bases between. The variable domain in full, completed from reference TRBV18 and TRBJ1-1, reads NAGVMQNPRHLVRRRGQEARLRCSPMKGHSHVYWYRQLPEEGLKFMVYLQKENIIDESGMPKERFSAEFPKEGPSILRIQQVVRGDSAAYFCASSPGSSIAFFGQGTRLTVV.